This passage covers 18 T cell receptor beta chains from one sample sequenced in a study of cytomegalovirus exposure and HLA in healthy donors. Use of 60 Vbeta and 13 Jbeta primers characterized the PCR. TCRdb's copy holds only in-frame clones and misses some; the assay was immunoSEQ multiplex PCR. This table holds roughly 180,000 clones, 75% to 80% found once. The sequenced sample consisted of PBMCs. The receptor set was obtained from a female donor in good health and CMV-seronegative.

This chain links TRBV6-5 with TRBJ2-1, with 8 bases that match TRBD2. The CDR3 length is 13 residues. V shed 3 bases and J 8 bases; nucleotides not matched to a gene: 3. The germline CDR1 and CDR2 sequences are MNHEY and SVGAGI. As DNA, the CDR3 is TGTGCCAGCAGTTATTCGGGGGGGTATGAGCAGTTCTTC. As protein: CASSYSGGYEQFF.

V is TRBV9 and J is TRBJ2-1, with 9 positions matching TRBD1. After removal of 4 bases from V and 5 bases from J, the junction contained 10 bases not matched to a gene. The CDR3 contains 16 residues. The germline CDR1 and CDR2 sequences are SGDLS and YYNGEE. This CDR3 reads CASSPSGTGINNEQFF. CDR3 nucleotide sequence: TGTGCCAGCAGCCCCTCCGGGACAGGGATCAACAATGAGCAGTTCTTC.

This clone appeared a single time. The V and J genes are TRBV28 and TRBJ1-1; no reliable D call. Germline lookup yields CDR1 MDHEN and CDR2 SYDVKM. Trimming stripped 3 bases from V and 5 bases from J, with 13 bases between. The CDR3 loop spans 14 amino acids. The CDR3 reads CASSFLSGRTEAFF. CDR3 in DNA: TGTGCCAGCAGTTTTTTATCGGGGAGAACTGAAGCTTTCTTT.

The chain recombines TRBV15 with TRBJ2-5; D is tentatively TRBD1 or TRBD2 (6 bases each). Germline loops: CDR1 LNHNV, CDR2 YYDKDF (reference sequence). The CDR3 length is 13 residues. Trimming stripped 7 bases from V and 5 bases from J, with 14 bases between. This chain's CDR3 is CATTRGGWETQYF. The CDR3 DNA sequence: TGTGCCACCACCAGGGGAGGTTGGGAGACCCAGTACTTC. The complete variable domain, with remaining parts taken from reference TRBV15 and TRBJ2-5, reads DAMVIQNPRYQVTQFGKPVTLSCSQTLNHNVMYWYQQKSSQAPKLLFHYYDKDFNNEADTPDNFQSRRPNTSFCFLDIRSPGLGDTAMYLCATTRGGWETQYFGPGTRLLVL.

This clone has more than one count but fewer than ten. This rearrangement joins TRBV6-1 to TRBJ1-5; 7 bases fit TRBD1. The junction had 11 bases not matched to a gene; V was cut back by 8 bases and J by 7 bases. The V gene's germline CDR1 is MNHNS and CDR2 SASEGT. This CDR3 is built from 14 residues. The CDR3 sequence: CASRATGERQPQHF. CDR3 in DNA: TGTGCCAGCCGTGCCACAGGGGAAAGACAGCCCCAGCATTTT.

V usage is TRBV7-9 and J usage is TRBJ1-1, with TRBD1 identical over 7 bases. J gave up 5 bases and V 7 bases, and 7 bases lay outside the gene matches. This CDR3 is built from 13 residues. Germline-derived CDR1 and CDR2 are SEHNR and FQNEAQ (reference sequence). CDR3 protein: CASTTGVGTEAFF. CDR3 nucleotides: TGTGCCAGCACCACAGGGGTTGGGACTGAAGCTTTCTTT.

CDR3 nucleotides: TGTGCCAGCGGGACGGCCCTAGGGGGGACCCAGTACTTC. Amino acid sequence: CASGTALGGTQYF. The genes are TRBV25-1 and TRBJ2-5; D is possibly TRBD1 (6 bases). The CDR3 loop spans 13 amino acids. CDR1 MGHDK and CDR2 SYGVNS come from the germline V gene. V was shortened by 8 bases and J by 7 bases, with 17 bases between the two germline ends.

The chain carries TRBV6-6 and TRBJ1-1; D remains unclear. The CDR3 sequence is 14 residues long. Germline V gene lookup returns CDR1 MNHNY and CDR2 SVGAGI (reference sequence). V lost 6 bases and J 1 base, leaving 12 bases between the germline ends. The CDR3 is CASSPWQENTEAFF. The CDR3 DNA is TGTGCCAGCAGCCCGTGGCAGGAGAACACTGAAGCTTTCTTT.

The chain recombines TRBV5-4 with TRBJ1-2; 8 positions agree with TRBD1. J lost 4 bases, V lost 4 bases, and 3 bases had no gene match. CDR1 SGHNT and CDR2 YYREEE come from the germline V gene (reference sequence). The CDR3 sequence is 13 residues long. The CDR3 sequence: CASSPGGSYGYTF. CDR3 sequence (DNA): TGTGCCAGCAGCCCAGGGGGCTCCTATGGCTACACCTTC.

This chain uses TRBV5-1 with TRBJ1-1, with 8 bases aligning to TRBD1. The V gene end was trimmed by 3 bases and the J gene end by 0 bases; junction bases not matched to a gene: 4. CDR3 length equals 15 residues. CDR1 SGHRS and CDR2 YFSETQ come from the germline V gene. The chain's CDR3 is CASSSAGGLNTEAFF. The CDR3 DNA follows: TGCGCCAGCAGCTCGGCAGGGGGCTTGAACACTGAAGCTTTCTTT.

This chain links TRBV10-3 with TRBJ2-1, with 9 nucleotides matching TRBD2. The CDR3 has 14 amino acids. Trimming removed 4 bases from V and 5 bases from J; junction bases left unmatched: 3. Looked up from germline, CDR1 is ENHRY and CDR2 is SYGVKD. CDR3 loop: CAISGLADDNEQFF. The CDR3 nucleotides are TGTGCCATCAGTGGACTAGCGGATGACAATGAGCAGTTCTTC.

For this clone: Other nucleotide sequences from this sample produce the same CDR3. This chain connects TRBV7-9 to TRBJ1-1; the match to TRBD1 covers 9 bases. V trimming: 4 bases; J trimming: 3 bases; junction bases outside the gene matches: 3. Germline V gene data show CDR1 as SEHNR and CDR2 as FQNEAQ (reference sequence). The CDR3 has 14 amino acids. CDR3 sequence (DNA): TGTGCCAGCAGCTCGGACAGGGGCTACACTGAAGCTTTCTTT. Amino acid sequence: CASSSDRGYTEAFF.

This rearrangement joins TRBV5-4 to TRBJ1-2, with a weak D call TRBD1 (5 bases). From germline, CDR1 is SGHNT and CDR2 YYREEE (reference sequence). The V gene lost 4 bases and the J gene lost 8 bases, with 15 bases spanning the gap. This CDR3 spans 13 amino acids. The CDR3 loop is CASSTSGVGGYTF. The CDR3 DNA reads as TGTGCCAGCAGCACCTCGGGGGTCGGCGGCTACACCTTC.

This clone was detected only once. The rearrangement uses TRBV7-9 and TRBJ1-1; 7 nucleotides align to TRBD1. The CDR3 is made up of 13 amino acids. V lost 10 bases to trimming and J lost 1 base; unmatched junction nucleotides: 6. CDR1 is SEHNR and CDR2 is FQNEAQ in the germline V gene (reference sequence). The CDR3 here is CAKYRGPNTEAFF. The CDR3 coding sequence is TGTGCCAAATACAGGGGCCCGAACACTGAAGCTTTCTTT.

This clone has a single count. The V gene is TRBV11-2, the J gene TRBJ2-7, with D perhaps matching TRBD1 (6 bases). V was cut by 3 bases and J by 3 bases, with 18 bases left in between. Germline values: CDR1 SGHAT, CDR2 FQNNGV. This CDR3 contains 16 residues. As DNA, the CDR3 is TGTGCCAGCAGCTTCCATTTCCGGGACACCCTCTACGAGCAGTACTTC. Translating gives CASSFHFRDTLYEQYF. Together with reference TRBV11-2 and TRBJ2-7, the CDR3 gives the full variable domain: EAGVAQSPRYKIIEKRQSVAFWCNPISGHATLYWYQQILGQGPKLLIQFQNNGVVDDSQLPKDRFSAERLKGVDSTLKIQPAKLEDSAVYLCASSFHFRDTLYEQYFGPGTRLTVT.

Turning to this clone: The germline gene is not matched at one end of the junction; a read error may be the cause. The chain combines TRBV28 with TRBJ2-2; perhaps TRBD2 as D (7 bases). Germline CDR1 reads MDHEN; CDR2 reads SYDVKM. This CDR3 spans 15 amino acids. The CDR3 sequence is CASSPGGAKTGELFF. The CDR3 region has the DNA TGTGCCAGCAGTCCTGGGGGGGCGAAAACCGGGGAGCTGTTTTTT.

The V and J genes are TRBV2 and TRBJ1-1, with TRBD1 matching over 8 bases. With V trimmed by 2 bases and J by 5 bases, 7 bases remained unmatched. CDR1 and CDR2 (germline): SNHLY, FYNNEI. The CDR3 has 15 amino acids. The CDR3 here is CASSERQGAWTEAFF. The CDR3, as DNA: TGTGCCAGCAGTGAAAGGCAGGGGGCATGGACTGAAGCTTTCTTT. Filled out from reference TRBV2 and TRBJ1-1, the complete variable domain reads EPEVTQTPSHQVTQMGQEVILRCVPISNHLYFYWYRQILGQKVEFLVSFYNNEISEKSEIFDDQFSVERPDGSNFTLKIRSTKLEDSAMYFCASSERQGAWTEAFFGQGTRLTVV.

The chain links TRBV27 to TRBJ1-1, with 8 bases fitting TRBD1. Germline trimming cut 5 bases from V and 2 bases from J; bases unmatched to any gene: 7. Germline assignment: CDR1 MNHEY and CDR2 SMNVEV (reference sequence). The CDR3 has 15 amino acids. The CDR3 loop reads CASSPRTGFNTEAFF. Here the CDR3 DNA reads TGTGCCAGCAGTCCCCGGACAGGGTTTAACACTGAAGCTTTCTTT.